These 26 T cell receptor beta chains were all obtained from the same sample, sequenced in a study of human T cells and chemical hapten exposure. TCRdb re-derived calls from the RACE reads in MiXCR, one entry per CDR3 protein. The sample carries under 110,000 distinct CDR3 sequences, less than 15% recorded once. Time point given: pre-sensitization, week 0. Regarding treatment: therapeutic diphenylcyclopropenone sensitization with weekly scalp DPC. This sample comprised whole blood, obtained in connection with sensitization to the hapten diphenylcyclopropenone (DPC). The receptors were gathered from a woman between 45 and 65 years old with alopecia areata. Some clones in this sample may be carry-over from other donors' samples.

The chain combines TRBV7-2 with TRBJ1-1; TRBD1 might be the D (5 bases). The germline V gene encodes CDR1 SGHTA and CDR2 FQGNSA. The CDR3 totals 14 residues. V was shortened by 6 bases and J by 6 bases, with 17 bases between the two germline ends. The CDR3 DNA reads TGTGCCAGCAGTTTTTTTACGTGGGACGCTGAAGCTTTCTTT. As protein: CASSFFTWDAEAFF.

This clonotype was observed a few times. The rearrangement links TRBV11-2 to TRBJ2-1; TRBD2 agrees at 12 bases. Per germline, CDR1 SGHAT and CDR2 FQNNGV. The CDR3 is made up of 15 amino acids. Germline trimming cut 5 bases from V and 6 bases from J; bases unmatched to any gene: 5. CDR3 DNA sequence: TGTGCCAGCAGCGAAACTAGCGGGAGGACCAATGAGCAGTTCTTC. Protein: CASSETSGRTNEQFF. Complete variable domain (other parts from reference TRBV11-2 and TRBJ2-1): EAGVAQSPRYKIIEKRQSVAFWCNPISGHATLYWYQQILGQGPKLLIQFQNNGVVDDSQLPKDRFSAERLKGVDSTLKIQPAKLEDSAVYLCASSETSGRTNEQFFGPGTRLTVL.

This clonotype was observed a handful of times. The rearrangement uses TRBV12-3 or TRBV12-4 and TRBJ1-6; D gene unclear. Trimming removed 3 bases at V and 0 bases at J, with 12 bases between. This CDR3 has 17 amino acids. In DNA form, the CDR3 reads TGTGCCAGCAGTTTCGGACTGTGGAGCTCCTATAATTCACCCCTCCACTTT. Its translation: CASSFGLWSSYNSPLHF.

The chain has TRBV5-1 and TRBJ1-4; the D is unclear. CDR1 is SGHRS and CDR2 is YFSETQ in the germline V gene. V lost 2 bases to trimming and J lost 1 base, with 6 bases between them. The CDR3 is made up of 14 amino acids. CDR3 sequence: CASSFSGTNEKLFF. The CDR3 DNA is TGCGCCAGCAGCTTCTCAGGAACTAATGAAAAACTGTTTTTT.

This clonotype was picked up a small number of times. The chain carries TRBV10-2 and TRBJ1-5, with D unclear. The CDR3 extends over 13 amino acids. Germline loops: CDR1 WSHSY, CDR2 SAAADI. V lost 2 bases, J lost 5 bases, and 7 bases lay in between. Here the CDR3 DNA reads TGCGCCAGCAGTGAGAGCATCTATCAGCCCCAGCATTTT. This translates into CASSESIYQPQHF.

This clonotype was detected ten times or more. A read error may account for a junction end that differs from germline. The V gene is TRBV12-3 or TRBV12-4, the J gene TRBJ2-7, with 9 bases that match TRBD2. This CDR3 region has 14 residues. The CDR3 loop reads CASSLAGPSYEQYF. In DNA, the CDR3 is TGTGCCAGCAGTCTAGCGGGACCGTCCTACGAGCAGTACTTC.

This clonotype has only a few counts. The chain combines TRBV12-3 or TRBV12-4 with TRBJ2-3, with unresolved D. The CDR3 runs 13 residues. Trimming took off 6 bases at V and 4 bases at J, with 11 bases between the two ends. The CDR3 region is CASRQLGADTQYF. The DNA of the CDR3 is TGTGCCAGCAGACAACTGGGCGCAGATACGCAGTATTTT.

The chain joins TRBV28 to TRBJ2-7; D is possibly TRBD1 or TRBD2 (5 bases each). Between the trimmed V and J ends, which lost 6 bases and 7 bases, there was a span of 22 bases. Germline CDR1 MDHEN, CDR2 SYDVKM. The CDR3 is made up of 15 amino acids. The CDR3 DNA follows: TGTGCCAGCAGCCCCGGGACGGCCGGTCTTCGAGAGCAGTACTTC. This codes for CASSPGTAGLREQYF. The whole variable domain, filled in from reference TRBV28 and TRBJ2-7, reads DVKVTQSSRYLVKRTGEKVFLECVQDMDHENMFWYRQDPGLGLRLIYFSYDVKMKEKGDIPEGYSVSREKKERFSLILESASTNQTSMYLCASSPGTAGLREQYFGPGTRLTVT.

At least ten counts were recorded for this clonotype. The CDR3 DNA sequence: TGTGCCAGCAATCCCCGGGACGGGAGCTATAGCAATCAGCCCCAGCATTTT. It is translated as CASNPRDGSYSNQPQHF. The rearrangement joins TRBV6-2 or TRBV6-3 to TRBJ1-5, with TRBD1 as a possible D gene (5 bases). V was pared by 7 bases and J by 0 bases, with 19 bases between. The CDR3 is 17 amino acids. CDR1 and CDR2 (germline): MNHEY, SVGEGT.

Ten or more counts support this clonotype. The genes are TRBV3-1 and TRBJ2-3; D not certain. The CDR3 covers 14 residues. The V gene's germline CDR1 is LGHDT and CDR2 YNNKEL (reference sequence). V lost 2 bases, J lost 2 bases, and 8 bases lay in between. Written as DNA, the CDR3 is TGTGCCAGCAGCCAACAGAGGAACACAGATACGCAGTATTTT. Translation gives CASSQQRNTDTQYF.

The rearrangement joins TRBV28 to TRBJ1-5; D is unresolved. Trimming cost V 4 bases and J 5 bases, with 15 bases left between them. This CDR3 spans 15 amino acids. CDR1 is MDHEN and CDR2 is SYDVKM in the germline V gene. The CDR3 DNA reads TGTGCCAGCAGTTCACCCTCCCGGGGTTATCAGCCCCAGCATTTT. This gives the protein CASSSPSRGYQPQHF.

This clonotype has just a few counts. The chain joins TRBV6-6 to TRBJ1-1; D might be TRBD1 (5 bases). Germline lookup yields CDR1 MNHNY and CDR2 SVGAGI (reference sequence). The CDR3 runs 14 residues. The ends were cut back, 5 bases at V and 10 bases at J, with 20 bases in the middle. The CDR3 sequence: CASSHLQGFFGAFF. CDR3 in DNA: TGTGCCAGCAGTCATCTCCAGGGATTCTTTGGAGCTTTCTTT.

The rearrangement joins TRBV10-1 to TRBJ2-7; TRBD2 matches at 11 bases. Germline V gene data show CDR1 as WNHNN and CDR2 as SYGVQD (reference sequence). The CDR3 totals 15 residues. The ends lost 6 bases at V and 2 bases at J; junction bases unmatched: 6. In DNA form, the CDR3 reads TGCGCCAGCAGCGCCGGGACTAGCGGACCCTACGAGCAGTACTTC. This gives the protein CASSAGTSGPYEQYF.

This clonotype showed up many times. J is TRBJ2-7 and V is TRBV7-8; D uncertain. V lost 4 bases, J lost 0 bases, and 13 bases lay in between. This CDR3 comprises 15 residues. The germline CDR1 and CDR2 sequences are SGHVS and FQNEAQ. CDR3 loop: CASSSRRYVSYEQYF. CDR3 bases: TGTGCCAGCAGCTCCCGACGGTACGTCTCCTACGAGCAGTACTTC.

CDR3 loop: CASSLAWNEQFF. The CDR3 nucleotides read TGTGCCAGCAGTTTAGCGTGGAATGAGCAGTTCTTC. V and J are TRBV12-3 or TRBV12-4 and TRBJ2-1; D is unclear. Deletions cut 0 bases from V and 7 bases from J, with 4 bases between. This CDR3 is 12 amino acids long.

This clonotype was detected only a few times. This chain joins TRBV6-5 and TRBJ1-6; 8 nucleotides agree with TRBD1. Trimming at V came to 2 bases and at J to 11 bases, leaving 17 bases not matched to a gene. Germline lookup yields CDR1 MNHEY and CDR2 SVGAGI. This CDR3 contains 18 residues. This CDR3 is CASSYRLLNTGGTTPLHF. Written as DNA, the CDR3 is TGTGCCAGCAGTTACCGCCTACTGAATACAGGGGGAACTACACCCCTCCACTTT.

The rearrangement joins TRBV28 to TRBJ1-1, with a tentative D call TRBD1 (5 bases). The germline gives CDR1 MDHEN, CDR2 SYDVKM. The CDR3 is 16 amino acids. Trimming stripped 2 bases from V and 1 base from J, with 14 bases between. The CDR3 protein is CASSLPTPGQNTEAFF. The CDR3 nucleotides read TGTGCCAGCAGTTTACCAACCCCGGGGCAGAACACTGAAGCTTTCTTT.

This clonotype was recorded a few times. CDR3 amino acids: CASSQGRGTGNTIYF. CDR3 DNA sequence: TGCGCCAGCAGCCAAGGCAGGGGTACTGGAAACACCATATATTTT. This chain uses TRBV4-1 with TRBJ1-3; possible D gene TRBD1, 6 bases. Between the trimmed V and J ends, which lost 1 base and 2 bases, there was a span of 9 bases. From germline, CDR1 is MGHRA and CDR2 YSYEKL. The CDR3 is made up of 15 amino acids.

The rearrangement uses TRBV5-6 and TRBJ1-1; D not resolved. The ends were cut back, 0 bases at V and 0 bases at J, with 9 bases in the middle. Germline CDR1 is SGHDT and CDR2 is YYEEEE. The CDR3 sequence is 15 residues long. CDR3 nucleotides: TGTGCCAGCAGCTTGGTTAGCTACATGAACACTGAAGCTTTCTTT. Its translation: CASSLVSYMNTEAFF.

This chain links TRBV18 with TRBJ1-1, with no clear D. Germline V CDR1 and CDR2: KGHSH, LQKENI. The CDR3 spans 15 residues. Trimming took 2 bases from V and 1 from J, leaving 11 bases between them. CDR3 sequence: CASSPVGWGNTEAFF. CDR3 coding DNA: TGTGCCAGCTCACCAGTGGGGTGGGGGAACACTGAAGCTTTCTTT.

The rearrangement links TRBV11-2 to TRBJ2-1, with TRBD2 matching over 16 bases. Trimming cost V 5 bases and J 7 bases; bases outside gene matches: 14. The CDR3 sequence is 19 residues long. Germline lookup yields CDR1 SGHAT and CDR2 FQNNGV. CDR3 residues: CASSPETGTSGGARNEQFF. As DNA, the CDR3 is TGTGCCAGCAGCCCCGAAACCGGGACTAGCGGGGGGGCCCGGAATGAGCAGTTCTTC. The full variable domain, completed using reference TRBV11-2 and TRBJ2-1, is EAGVAQSPRYKIIEKRQSVAFWCNPISGHATLYWYQQILGQGPKLLIQFQNNGVVDDSQLPKDRFSAERLKGVDSTLKIQPAKLEDSAVYLCASSPETGTSGGARNEQFFGPGTRLTVL.

This chain uses TRBV6-5 with TRBJ2-7, with no clear D. Germline V gene data show CDR1 as MNHEY and CDR2 as SVGAGI. The CDR3 length is 14 residues. V was cut by 0 bases and J by 0 bases, with 6 bases left in between. This CDR3 is CASSYSSFSYEQYF. The CDR3 DNA reads as TGTGCCAGCAGTTACTCTAGTTTCTCCTACGAGCAGTACTTC.

This clonotype has ten or more counts. The rearrangement links TRBV15 to TRBJ1-4; 7 bases match TRBD1. The CDR3 runs 15 residues. The trim removed 3 bases at V and 1 base at J, leaving 2 bases unmatched. Germline values: CDR1 LNHNV, CDR2 YYDKDF (reference sequence). DNA of the CDR3: TGTGCCACCAGCAGCGACAGGGTAACTAATGAAAAACTGTTTTTT. Translating it yields CATSSDRVTNEKLFF. Variable domain in full (rest from reference TRBV15 and TRBJ1-4): DAMVIQNPRYQVTQFGKPVTLSCSQTLNHNVMYWYQQKSSQAPKLLFHYYDKDFNNEADTPDNFQSRRPNTSFCFLDIRSPGLGDTAMYLCATSSDRVTNEKLFFGSGTQLSVL.

This clonotype turned up a few times. The rearrangement joins TRBV20-1 to TRBJ1-5; 9 bases match TRBD1. This CDR3 has 15 residues. Germline V gene lookup returns CDR1 DFQATT and CDR2 SNEGSKA (reference sequence). The J segment lost 2 bases and the V segment lost 5 bases, leaving 7 bases of the junction unmatched. The CDR3 reads CSAASDRGGNQPQHF. As DNA, the CDR3 is TGCAGTGCTGCCTCGGACAGGGGTGGCAATCAGCCCCAGCATTTT.

The chain combines TRBV6-1 with TRBJ1-2; no clear D. The V end was cut by 1 base, the J end by 3 bases, with 6 bases between. The CDR3 contains 13 residues. Germline CDR1 MNHNS, CDR2 SASEGT. The DNA for the CDR3 is TGTGCCAGCAGTGAAGAAGTCTACTATGGCTACACCTTC. Encoded protein: CASSEEVYYGYTF.

The table lists this clonotype with many counts. The V gene is TRBV4-1, the J gene TRBJ2-1; D ambiguous. The CDR3 covers 17 residues. Trimming left V 4 bases short and J 0 bases short, with 16 bases between. CDR1 and CDR2 from the germline V gene are MGHRA and YSYEKL. CDR3 DNA sequence: TGCGCCAGCAGCCCCCTAACTTATCGGAGCTCCTACAATGAGCAGTTCTTC. The encoded protein is CASSPLTYRSSYNEQFF.